This is a list of T cell receptor beta chains from one sample in a study of identical twins. Each CDR3 protein gets one entry after TCRdb re-called the 5' RACE reads with MiXCR. This sample has about 690,000 distinct CDR3 sequences; roughly 6% occur once, and the top ten carry 1.5% to 2%. Sequencing input: naive T cells sorted from blood. These receptors originate from a man aged 18 to 35 in good health. Each CDR3 is given with its conserved first and last residue. D genes are given only for firm matches. Size tells how often a clone was seen (once, few, many) or the class of an expanded clone, and some rows leave it out.

V gene	D gene	J gene	CDR3 length	clone size	CDR3 protein	CDR3 DNA
TRBV12-3/TRBV12-4	TRBD1	TRBJ1-5	16	many	CASSVRDRGSNQPQHF	TGTGCCAGCAGTGTCCGGGACAGGGGAAGCAATCAGCCCCAGCATTTT
TRBV24-1	.	TRBJ2-2	17	few	CATSDFPYRSNTGELFF	TGTGCCACCAGTGATTTTCCTTACAGGAGTAACACCGGGGAGCTGTTTTTT
TRBV12-3/TRBV12-4	TRBD2	TRBJ2-2	19	many	CASSPALAGVKRNTGELFF	TGTGCCAGCAGCCCGGCTCTAGCGGGAGTAAAGCGGAACACCGGGGAGCTGTTTTTT
TRBV12-3/TRBV12-4	.	TRBJ1-1	14	many	CASSSNLMNTEAFF	TGTGCCAGCAGTTCGAATTTAATGAACACTGAAGCTTTCTTT
TRBV5-1	.	TRBJ1-1	14	.	CASSAWDTDFEAFF	TGCGCCAGCAGCGCCTGGGACACCGACTTTGAAGCTTTCTTT
TRBV5-5	.	TRBJ1-1	14	many	CASSLIGVGTEAFF	TGTGCCAGCAGCTTGATAGGTGTTGGGACTGAAGCTTTCTTT
TRBV3-1	.	TRBJ1-1	16	many	CASSQGHATLNTEAFF	TGTGCCAGCAGCCAAGGACACGCGACTTTGAACACTGAAGCTTTCTTT
TRBV5-1	.	TRBJ1-1	14	few	CASTAAAENTEAFF	TGCGCCAGCACGGCCGCGGCGGAGAACACTGAAGCTTTCTTT
TRBV28	TRBD2	TRBJ2-3	15	few	CASSLKGLATDTQYF	TGTGCCAGCAGTTTGAAGGGACTAGCGACAGATACGCAGTATTTT
TRBV7-9	.	TRBJ2-1	16	.	CASSLEAGNSYNEQFF	TGTGCCAGCAGCTTAGAGGCGGGAAACTCCTACAATGAGCAGTTCTTC
TRBV5-1	.	TRBJ2-3	16	many	CASSPLSGVVADTQYF	TGCGCCAGCAGCCCCCTCTCCGGGGTTGTAGCAGATACGCAGTATTTT
TRBV6-5	.	TRBJ2-3	16	many	CASSYGAGAVADTQYF	TGTGCCAGCAGTTACGGGGCGGGTGCGGTTGCAGATACGCAGTATTTT
TRBV18	TRBD1	TRBJ1-1	13	few	CASSPRDSTEAFF	TGTGCCAGCTCACCGAGGGACAGTACTGAAGCTTTCTTT
TRBV4-2	.	TRBJ2-7	13	many	CASSQARNYEQYF	TGTGCCAGCAGCCAAGCCAGGAACTACGAGCAGTACTTC
TRBV30	.	TRBJ1-1	14	few	CAWSVLEGYTEAFF	TGTGCCTGGAGTGTACTGGAGGGGTACACTGAAGCTTTCTTT
TRBV24-1	TRBD1	TRBJ2-3	16	many	CATSDLKGASTDTQYF	TGTGCCACCAGTGATTTGAAGGGGGCTAGCACAGATACGCAGTATTTT
TRBV19	.	TRBJ2-5	14	few	CASSITGVAETQYF	TGTGCCAGTAGTATAACGGGAGTGGCAGAGACCCAGTACTTC
TRBV12-3/TRBV12-4	.	TRBJ1-4	11	many	CASRSDEKLFF	TGTGCCAGCAGGAGTGATGAAAAACTGTTTTTT
TRBV5-1	TRBD2	TRBJ2-7	15	few	CASSSEREGIYEQYF	TGCGCCAGCAGCTCCGAGCGGGAGGGGATATACGAGCAGTACTTC
TRBV5-1	.	TRBJ1-1	16	many	CASSLAFRGSNTEAFF	TGCGCCAGCAGCTTGGCCTTTCGGGGGTCGAACACTGAAGCTTTCTTT
TRBV5-1	.	TRBJ2-1	16	.	CASSLQQGSSYNEQFF	TGCGCCAGCAGCTTGCAGCAGGGGAGCTCCTACAATGAGCAGTTCTTC
TRBV12-3/TRBV12-4	TRBD2	TRBJ2-1	18	many	CASCRPGLAGGAYNEQFF	TGTGCCAGCTGTAGACCGGGACTAGCGGGAGGAGCCTACAATGAGCAGTTCTTC
TRBV2	.	TRBJ1-4	13	few	CASRIQAEEKLFF	TGTGCCAGCAGAATCCAGGCGGAGGAAAAACTGTTTTTT
TRBV5-1	TRBD1	TRBJ1-1	15	many	CASQGQAGMNTEAFF	TGCGCCAGCCAGGGACAGGCTGGAATGAACACTGAAGCTTTCTTT
TRBV29-1	.	TRBJ1-6	15	many	CSVDSGQSYNSPLHF	TGCAGCGTTGATTCGGGTCAGAGCTATAATTCACCCCTCCACTTT
TRBV12-5	.	TRBJ1-1	14	many	CASDLDGWNTEAFF	TGTGCTAGTGACCTGGACGGTTGGAACACTGAAGCTTTCTTT
TRBV5-5	.	TRBJ2-7	15	many	CASSSQGHGAYEQYF	TGTGCCAGCAGCTCTCAGGGACATGGGGCCTACGAGCAGTACTTC
TRBV6-1	.	TRBJ1-3	14	.	CASSQTLTGDTIYF	TGTGCCAGCAGCCAAACCTTGACAGGAGACACCATATATTTT
TRBV11-2	.	TRBJ1-2	16	few	CASSLRSGESNYGYTF	TGTGCCAGCAGCTTAAGGTCAGGGGAATCTAACTATGGCTACACCTTC
TRBV5-1	TRBD1	TRBJ2-5	18	many	CASSLDPRGQGARKTQYF	TGCGCCAGCAGCTTGGATCCCAGAGGACAGGGGGCTCGAAAGACCCAGTACTTC